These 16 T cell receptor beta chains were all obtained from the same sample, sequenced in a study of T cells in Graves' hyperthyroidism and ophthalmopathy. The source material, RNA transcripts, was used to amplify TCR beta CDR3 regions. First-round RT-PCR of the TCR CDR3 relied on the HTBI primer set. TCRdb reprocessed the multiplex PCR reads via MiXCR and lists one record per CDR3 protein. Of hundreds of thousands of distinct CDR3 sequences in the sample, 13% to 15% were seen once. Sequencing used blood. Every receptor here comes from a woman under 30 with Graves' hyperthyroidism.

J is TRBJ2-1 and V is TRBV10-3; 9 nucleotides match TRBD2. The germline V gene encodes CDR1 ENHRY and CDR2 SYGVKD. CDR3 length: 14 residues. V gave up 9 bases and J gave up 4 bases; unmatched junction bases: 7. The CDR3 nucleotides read TGTGCCATGACCTCTAGCGGGAATTACAATGAGCAGTTCTTC. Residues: CAMTSSGNYNEQFF.

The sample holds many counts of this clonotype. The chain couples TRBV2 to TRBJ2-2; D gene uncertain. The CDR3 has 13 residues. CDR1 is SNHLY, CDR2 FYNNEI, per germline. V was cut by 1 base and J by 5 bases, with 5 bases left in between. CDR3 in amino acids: CASSEVQTGELFF. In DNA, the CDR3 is TGTGCCAGCAGTGAAGTACAGACCGGGGAGCTGTTTTTT.

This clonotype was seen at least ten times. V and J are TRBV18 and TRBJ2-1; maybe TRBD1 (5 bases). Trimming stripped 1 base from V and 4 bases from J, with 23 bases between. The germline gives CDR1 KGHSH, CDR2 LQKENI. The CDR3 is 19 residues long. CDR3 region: CASSPRSSQGGKGYNEQFF. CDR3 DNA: TGTGCCAGCTCACCACGCTCTTCGCAGGGTGGGAAGGGGTACAATGAGCAGTTCTTC.

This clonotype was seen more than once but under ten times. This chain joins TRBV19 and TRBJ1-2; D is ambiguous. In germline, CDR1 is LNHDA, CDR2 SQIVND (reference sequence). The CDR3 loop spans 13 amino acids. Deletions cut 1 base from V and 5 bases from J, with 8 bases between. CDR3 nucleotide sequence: TGTGCCAGTAGTATAGGCCAGGAGTATGGCTACACCTTC. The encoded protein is CASSIGQEYGYTF.

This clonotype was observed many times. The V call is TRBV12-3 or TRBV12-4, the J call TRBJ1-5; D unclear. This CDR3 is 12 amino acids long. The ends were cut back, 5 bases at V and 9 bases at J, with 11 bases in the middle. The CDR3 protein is CASSQDGGPQHF. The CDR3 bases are TGTGCCAGCAGTCAAGACGGAGGGCCCCAGCATTTT.

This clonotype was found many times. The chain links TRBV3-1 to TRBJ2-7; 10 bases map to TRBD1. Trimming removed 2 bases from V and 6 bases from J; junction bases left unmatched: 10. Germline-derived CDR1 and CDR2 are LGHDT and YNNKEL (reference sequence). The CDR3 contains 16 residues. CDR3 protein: CASSQMGQGTSGEQYF. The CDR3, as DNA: TGTGCCAGCAGCCAAATGGGACAGGGGACCTCGGGCGAGCAGTACTTC.

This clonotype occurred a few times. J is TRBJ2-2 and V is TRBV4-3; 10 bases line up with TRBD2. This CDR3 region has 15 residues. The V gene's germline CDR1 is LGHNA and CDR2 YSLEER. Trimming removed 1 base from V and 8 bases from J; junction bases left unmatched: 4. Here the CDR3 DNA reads TGCGCCAGCAGCCAAGTAGCGGGAGGAGCTGGGGAGCTGTTTTTT. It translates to CASSQVAGGAGELFF.

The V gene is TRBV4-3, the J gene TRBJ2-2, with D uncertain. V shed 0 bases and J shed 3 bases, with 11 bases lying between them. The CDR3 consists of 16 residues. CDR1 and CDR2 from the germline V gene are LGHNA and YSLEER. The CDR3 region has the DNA TGCGCCAGCAGCCAAGAAATTGACTCCTACACCGGGGAGCTGTTTTTT. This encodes CASSQEIDSYTGELFF.

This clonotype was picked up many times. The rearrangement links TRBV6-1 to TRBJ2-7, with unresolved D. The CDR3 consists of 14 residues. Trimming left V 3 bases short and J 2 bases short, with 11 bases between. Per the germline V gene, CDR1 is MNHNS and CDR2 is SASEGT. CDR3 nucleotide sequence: TGTGCCAGCAGTGAGGGTCTCGGCGCCTACGAGCAGTACTTC. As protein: CASSEGLGAYEQYF.

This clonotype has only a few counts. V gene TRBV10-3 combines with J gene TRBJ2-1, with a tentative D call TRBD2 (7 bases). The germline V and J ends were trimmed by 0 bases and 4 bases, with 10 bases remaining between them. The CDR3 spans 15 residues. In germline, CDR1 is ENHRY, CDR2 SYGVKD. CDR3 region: CAISESGGLYNEQFF. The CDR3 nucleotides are TGTGCCATCAGTGAGTCGGGGGGGCTGTACAATGAGCAGTTCTTC.

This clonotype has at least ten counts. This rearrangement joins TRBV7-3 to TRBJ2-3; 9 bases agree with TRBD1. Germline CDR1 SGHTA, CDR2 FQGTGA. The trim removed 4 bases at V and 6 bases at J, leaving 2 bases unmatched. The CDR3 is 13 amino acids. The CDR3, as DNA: TGTGCCAGCAGCTCGGACAGGGGTGATACGCAGTATTTT. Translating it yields CASSSDRGDTQYF.

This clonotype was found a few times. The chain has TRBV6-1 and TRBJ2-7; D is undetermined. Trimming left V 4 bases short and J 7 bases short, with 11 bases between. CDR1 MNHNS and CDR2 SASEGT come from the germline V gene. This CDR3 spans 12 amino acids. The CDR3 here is CASSAQIGEQYF. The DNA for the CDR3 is TGTGCCAGCAGTGCGCAGATCGGGGAGCAGTACTTC.

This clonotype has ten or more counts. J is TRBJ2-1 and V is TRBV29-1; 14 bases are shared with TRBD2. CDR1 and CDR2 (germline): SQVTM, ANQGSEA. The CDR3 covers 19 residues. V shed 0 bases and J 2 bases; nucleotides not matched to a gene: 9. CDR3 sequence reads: CSVEDRGTSGRPPYNEQFF. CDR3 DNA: TGCAGCGTTGAAGATCGCGGGACTAGCGGGAGACCTCCCTACAATGAGCAGTTCTTC.

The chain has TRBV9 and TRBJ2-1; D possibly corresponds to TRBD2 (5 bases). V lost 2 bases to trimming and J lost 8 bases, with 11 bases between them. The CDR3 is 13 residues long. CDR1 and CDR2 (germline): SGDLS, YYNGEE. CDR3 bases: TGTGCCAGCAGCGTTTCAGTCGGGGATGAGCAGTTCTTC. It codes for CASSVSVGDEQFF.

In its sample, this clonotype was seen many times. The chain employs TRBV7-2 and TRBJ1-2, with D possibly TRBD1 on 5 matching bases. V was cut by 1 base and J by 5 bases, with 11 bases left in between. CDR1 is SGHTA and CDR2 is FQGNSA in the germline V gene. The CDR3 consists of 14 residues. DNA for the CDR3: TGTGCCAGCAGCTTAGTAGGGGAGTCTTATGGCTACACCTTC. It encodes CASSLVGESYGYTF.

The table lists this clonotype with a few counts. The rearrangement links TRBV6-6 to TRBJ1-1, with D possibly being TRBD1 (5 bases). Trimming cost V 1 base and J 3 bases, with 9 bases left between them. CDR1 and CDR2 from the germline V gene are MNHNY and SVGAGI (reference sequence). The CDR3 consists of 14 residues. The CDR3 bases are TGTGCCAGCAGTTACTGGCAGGGAGACACTGAAGCTTTCTTT. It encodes CASSYWQGDTEAFF.